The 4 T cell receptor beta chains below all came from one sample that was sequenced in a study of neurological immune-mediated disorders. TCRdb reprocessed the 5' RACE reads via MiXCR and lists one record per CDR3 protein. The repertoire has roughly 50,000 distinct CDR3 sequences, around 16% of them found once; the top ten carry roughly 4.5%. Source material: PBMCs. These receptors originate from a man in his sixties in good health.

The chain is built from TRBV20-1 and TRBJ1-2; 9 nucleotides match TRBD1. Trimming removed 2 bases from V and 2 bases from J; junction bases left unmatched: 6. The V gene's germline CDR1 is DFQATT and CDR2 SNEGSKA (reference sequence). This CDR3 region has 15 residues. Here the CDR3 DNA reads TGCAGTGCTAGATCCCAGACAGGGGGAAACTATGGCTACACCTTC. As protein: CSARSQTGGNYGYTF.

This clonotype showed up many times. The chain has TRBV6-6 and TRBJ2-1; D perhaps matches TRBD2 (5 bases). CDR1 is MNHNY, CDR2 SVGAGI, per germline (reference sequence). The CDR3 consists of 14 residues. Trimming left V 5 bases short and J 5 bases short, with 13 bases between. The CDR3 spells CASSGPRADNEQFF. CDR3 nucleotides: TGTGCCAGCAGTGGCCCGCGAGCGGACAATGAGCAGTTCTTC.

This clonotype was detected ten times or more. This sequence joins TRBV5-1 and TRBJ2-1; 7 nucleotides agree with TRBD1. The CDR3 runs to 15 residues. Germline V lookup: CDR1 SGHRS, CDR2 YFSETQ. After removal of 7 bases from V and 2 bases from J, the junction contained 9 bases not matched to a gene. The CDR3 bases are TGCGCCAGCTCTCTTGACAGGGTGGCCTACAATGAGCAGTTCTTC. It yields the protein CASSLDRVAYNEQFF.

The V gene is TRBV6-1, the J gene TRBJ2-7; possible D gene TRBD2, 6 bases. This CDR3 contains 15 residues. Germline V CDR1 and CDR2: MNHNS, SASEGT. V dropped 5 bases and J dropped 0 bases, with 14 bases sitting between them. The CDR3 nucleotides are TGTGCCAGCAGTACGCCGCGGGGTAGCTCCTACGAGCAGTACTTC. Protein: CASSTPRGSSYEQYF.